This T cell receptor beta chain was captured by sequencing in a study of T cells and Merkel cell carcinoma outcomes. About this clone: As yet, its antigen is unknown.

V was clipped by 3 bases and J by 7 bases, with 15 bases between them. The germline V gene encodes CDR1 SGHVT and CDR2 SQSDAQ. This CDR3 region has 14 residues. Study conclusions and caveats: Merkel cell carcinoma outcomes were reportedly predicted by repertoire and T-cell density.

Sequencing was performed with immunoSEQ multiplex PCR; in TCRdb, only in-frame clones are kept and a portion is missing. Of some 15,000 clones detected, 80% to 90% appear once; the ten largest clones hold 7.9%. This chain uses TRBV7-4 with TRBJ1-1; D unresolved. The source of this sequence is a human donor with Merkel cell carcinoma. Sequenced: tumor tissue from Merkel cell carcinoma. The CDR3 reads CASSLTTLRCEAFF. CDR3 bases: TGTGCCAGCAGCTTGACGACATTACGTTGTGAAGCTTTCTTT.